This TCR beta chain was sequenced during a study of T cell responses to AZD1222 COVID-19 vaccine. Study conclusions and caveats: Reports indicate that nearly half of spike-specific TCRs are directed at unmutated variant regions. Just a handful of AZD1222 recipients tested seropositive at baseline.

Concerning this clone: The antigen is undetermined.

CDR1 is WNHNN, CDR2 SYGVQD, per germline (reference sequence). V lost 5 bases, J lost 5 bases, and 5 bases stayed unmatched. This CDR3 has 14 amino acids. Repertoires were generated with immunoSEQ multiplex PCR, while TCRdb's copy carries only in-frame clones and drops some. The profile shows 140,000 to 150,000 clones, around 90% of them singletons. This rearrangement joins TRBV10-1 to TRBJ2-7; 11 bases are shared with TRBD2. The source is an adult in good health. The source was peripheral blood, collected on day 0 of MenACWY control vaccination. CDR3 in amino acids: CASSTGTSGDEQYF. In DNA form, the CDR3 reads TGCGCCAGCAGTACCGGGACTAGCGGTGACGAGCAGTACTTC.